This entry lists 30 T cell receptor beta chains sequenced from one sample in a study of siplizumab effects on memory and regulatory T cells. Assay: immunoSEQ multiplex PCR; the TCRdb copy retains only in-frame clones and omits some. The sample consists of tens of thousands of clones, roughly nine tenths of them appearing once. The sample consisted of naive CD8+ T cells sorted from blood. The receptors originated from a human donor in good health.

The CDR3 DNA sequence: TGCGCCAGCAGCCAGGGGACAGTGGAGTATGGCTACACCTTC. Amino acids: CASSQGTVEYGYTF. The V call is TRBV4-1, the J call TRBJ1-2, with 7 bases that match TRBD1. The CDR3 has 14 amino acids. Germline V gene data show CDR1 as MGHRA and CDR2 as YSYEKL. V shed 3 bases and J 5 bases; nucleotides not matched to a gene: 6.

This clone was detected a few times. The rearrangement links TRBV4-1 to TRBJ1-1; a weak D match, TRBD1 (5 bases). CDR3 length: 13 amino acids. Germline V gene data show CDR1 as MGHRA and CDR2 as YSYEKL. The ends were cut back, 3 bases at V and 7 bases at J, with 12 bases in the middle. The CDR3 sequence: CASSQLTADEAFF. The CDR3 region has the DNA TGCGCCAGCAGCCAGCTGACAGCAGATGAAGCTTTCTTT.

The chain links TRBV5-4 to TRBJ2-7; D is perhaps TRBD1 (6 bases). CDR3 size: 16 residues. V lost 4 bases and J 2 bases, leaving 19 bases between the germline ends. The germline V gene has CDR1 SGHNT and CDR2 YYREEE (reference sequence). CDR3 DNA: TGTGCCAGCAGCCCGGGTAAGGCCCAGGGGCCCTACGAGCAGTACTTC. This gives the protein CASSPGKAQGPYEQYF.

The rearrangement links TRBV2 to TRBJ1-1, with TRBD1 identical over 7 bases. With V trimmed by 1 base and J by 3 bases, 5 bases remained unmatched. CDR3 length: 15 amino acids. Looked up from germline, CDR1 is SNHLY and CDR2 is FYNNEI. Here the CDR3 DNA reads TGTGCCAGCAGTGAAGATTCCGGGACAGACACTGAAGCTTTCTTT. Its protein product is CASSEDSGTDTEAFF.

CDR3 protein: CASSQEVDPYTEAFF. The CDR3 nucleotides are TGCGCCAGCAGCCAAGAGGTGGATCCCTATACGGAAGCTTTCTTT. This chain uses TRBV4-1 with TRBJ1-1; no reliable D call. Trimming cost V 0 bases and J 8 bases, with 16 bases left between them. Germline CDR1 MGHRA, CDR2 YSYEKL. The CDR3 loop spans 15 amino acids.

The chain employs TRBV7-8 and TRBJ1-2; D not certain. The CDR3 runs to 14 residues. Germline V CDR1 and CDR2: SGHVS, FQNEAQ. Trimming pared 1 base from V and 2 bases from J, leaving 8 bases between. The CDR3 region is CASSLGAMNYGYTF. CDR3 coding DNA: TGTGCCAGCAGCTTAGGAGCGATGAACTATGGCTACACCTTC. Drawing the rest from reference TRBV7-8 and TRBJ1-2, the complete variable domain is GAGVSQSPRYKVAKRGQDVALRCDPISGHVSLFWYQQALGQGPEFLTYFQNEAQLDKSGLPSDRFFAERPEGSVSTLKIQRTQQEDSAVYLCASSLGAMNYGYTFGSGTRLTVV.

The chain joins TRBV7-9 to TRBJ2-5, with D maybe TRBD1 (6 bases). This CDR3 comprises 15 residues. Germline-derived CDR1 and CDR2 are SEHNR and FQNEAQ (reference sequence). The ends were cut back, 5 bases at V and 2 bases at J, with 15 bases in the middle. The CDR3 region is CASSPTDREQETQYF. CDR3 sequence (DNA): TGTGCCAGCAGCCCTACGGACAGAGAACAAGAGACCCAGTACTTC.

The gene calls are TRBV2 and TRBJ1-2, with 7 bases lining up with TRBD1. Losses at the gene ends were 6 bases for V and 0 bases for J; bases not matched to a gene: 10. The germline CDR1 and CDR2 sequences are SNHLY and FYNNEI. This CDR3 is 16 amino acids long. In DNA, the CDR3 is TGTGCCAGCAGAGTACCCCGGGACAGAACTAACTATGGCTACACCTTC. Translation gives CASRVPRDRTNYGYTF.

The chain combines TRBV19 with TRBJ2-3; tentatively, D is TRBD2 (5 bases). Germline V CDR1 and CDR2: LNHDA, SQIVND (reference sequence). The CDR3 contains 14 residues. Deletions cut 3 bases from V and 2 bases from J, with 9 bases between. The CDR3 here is CASSILTTTDTQYF. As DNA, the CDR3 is TGTGCCAGTAGTATTTTGACTACCACAGATACGCAGTATTTT. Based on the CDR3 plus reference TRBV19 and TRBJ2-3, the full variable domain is DGGITQSPKYLFRKEGQNVTLSCEQNLNHDAMYWYRQDPGQGLRLIYYSQIVNDFQKGDIAEGYSVSREKKESFPLTVTSAQKNPTAFYLCASSILTTTDTQYFGPGTRLTVL.

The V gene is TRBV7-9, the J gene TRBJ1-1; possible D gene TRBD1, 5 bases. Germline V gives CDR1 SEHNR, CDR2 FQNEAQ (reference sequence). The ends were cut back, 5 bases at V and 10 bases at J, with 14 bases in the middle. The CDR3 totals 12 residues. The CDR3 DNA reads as TGTGCCAGCAGCGACCCCCGGGACCGAGCTTTCTTT. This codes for CASSDPRDRAFF.

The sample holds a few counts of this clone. Here the CDR3 reads CASSLGGNPHEQYF. DNA of the CDR3: TGTGCCAGCAGCTTAGGGGGCAATCCCCACGAGCAGTACTTC. J is TRBJ2-7 and V is TRBV7-9, with D maybe TRBD1 (5 bases). Germline CDR1 is SEHNR and CDR2 is FQNEAQ (reference sequence). This CDR3 has 14 amino acids. V shed 1 base and J shed 5 bases, with 12 bases lying between them.

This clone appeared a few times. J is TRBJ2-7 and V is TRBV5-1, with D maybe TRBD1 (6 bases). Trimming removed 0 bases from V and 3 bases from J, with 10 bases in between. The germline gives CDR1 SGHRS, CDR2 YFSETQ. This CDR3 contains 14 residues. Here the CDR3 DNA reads TGCGCCAGCAGCTTGGCCCCGGACAGCTACGAGCAGTACTTC. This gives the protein CASSLAPDSYEQYF.

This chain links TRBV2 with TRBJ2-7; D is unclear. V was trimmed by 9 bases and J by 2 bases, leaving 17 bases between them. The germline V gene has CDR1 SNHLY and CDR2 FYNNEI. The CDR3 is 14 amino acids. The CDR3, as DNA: TGTGCCAGTCACGGTGGGCTCGGAGCCTACGAGCAGTACTTC. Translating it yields CASHGGLGAYEQYF.

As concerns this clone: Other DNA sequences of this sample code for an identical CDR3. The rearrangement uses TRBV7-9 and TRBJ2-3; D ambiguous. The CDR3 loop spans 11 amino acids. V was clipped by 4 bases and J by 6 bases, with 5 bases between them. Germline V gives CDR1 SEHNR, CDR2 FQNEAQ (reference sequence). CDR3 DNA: TGTGCCAGCAGCTCTACGGATACGCAGTATTTT. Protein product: CASSSTDTQYF.

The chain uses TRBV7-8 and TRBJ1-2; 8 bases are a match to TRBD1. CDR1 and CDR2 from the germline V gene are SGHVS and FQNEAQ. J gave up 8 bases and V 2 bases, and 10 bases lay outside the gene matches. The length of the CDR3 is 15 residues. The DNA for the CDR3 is TGTGCCAGCAGCTTAACAGGACAGGGTGCTCGGGGCTACACCTTC. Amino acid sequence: CASSLTGQGARGYTF.

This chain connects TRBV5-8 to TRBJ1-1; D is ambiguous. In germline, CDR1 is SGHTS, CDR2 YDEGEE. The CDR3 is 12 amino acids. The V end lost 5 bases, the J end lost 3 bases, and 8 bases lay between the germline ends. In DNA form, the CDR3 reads TGTGCCAGCAGTCGAGGGTACACTGAAGCTTTCTTT. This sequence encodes CASSRGYTEAFF.

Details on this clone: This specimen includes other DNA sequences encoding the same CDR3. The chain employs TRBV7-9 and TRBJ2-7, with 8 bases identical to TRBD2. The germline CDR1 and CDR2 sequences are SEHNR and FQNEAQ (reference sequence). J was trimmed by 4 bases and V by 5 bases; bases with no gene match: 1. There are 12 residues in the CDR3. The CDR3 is CASSPGGYEQYF. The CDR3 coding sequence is TGTGCCAGCAGCCCGGGAGGGTACGAGCAGTACTTC.

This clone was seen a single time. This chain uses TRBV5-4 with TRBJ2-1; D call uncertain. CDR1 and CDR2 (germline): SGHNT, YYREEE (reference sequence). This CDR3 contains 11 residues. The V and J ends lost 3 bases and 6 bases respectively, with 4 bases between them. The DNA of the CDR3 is TGTGCCAGCAGCTCAGGCAATGAGCAGTTCTTC. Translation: CASSSGNEQFF.

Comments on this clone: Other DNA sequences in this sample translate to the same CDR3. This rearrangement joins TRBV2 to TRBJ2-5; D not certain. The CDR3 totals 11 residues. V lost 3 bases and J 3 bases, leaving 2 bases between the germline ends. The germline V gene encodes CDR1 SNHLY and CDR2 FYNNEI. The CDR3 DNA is TGTGCCAGCAGTGAGGAAGAGACCCAGTACTTC. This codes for CASSEEETQYF. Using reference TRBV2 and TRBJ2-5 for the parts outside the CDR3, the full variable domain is EPEVTQTPSHQVTQMGQEVILRCVPISNHLYFYWYRQILGQKVEFLVSFYNNEISEKSEIFDDQFSVERPDGSNFTLKIRSTKLEDSAMYFCASSEEETQYFGPGTRLLVL.

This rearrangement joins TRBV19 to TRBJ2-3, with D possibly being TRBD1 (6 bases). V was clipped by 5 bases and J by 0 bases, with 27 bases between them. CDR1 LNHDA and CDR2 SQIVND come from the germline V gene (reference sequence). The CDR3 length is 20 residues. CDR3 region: CASSAWTVLAPGISTDTQYF. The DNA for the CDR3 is TGTGCCAGTAGTGCGTGGACAGTATTGGCTCCGGGGATTAGCACAGATACGCAGTATTTT. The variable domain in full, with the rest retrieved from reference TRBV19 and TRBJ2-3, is DGGITQSPKYLFRKEGQNVTLSCEQNLNHDAMYWYRQDPGQGLRLIYYSQIVNDFQKGDIAEGYSVSREKKESFPLTVTSAQKNPTAFYLCASSAWTVLAPGISTDTQYFGPGTRLTVL.

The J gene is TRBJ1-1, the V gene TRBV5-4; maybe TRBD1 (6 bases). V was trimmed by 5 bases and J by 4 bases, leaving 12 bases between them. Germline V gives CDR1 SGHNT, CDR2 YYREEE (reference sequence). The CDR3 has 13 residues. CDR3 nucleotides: TGTGCCAGCAGATGGGGGCCGGGCACTGAAGCTTTCTTT. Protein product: CASRWGPGTEAFF.

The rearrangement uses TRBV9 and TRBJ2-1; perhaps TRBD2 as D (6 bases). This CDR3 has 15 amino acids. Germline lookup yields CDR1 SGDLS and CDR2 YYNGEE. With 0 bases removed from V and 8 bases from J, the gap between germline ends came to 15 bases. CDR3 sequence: CASSVEGLPADEQFF. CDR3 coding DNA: TGTGCCAGCAGCGTAGAGGGACTCCCAGCGGATGAGCAGTTCTTC.

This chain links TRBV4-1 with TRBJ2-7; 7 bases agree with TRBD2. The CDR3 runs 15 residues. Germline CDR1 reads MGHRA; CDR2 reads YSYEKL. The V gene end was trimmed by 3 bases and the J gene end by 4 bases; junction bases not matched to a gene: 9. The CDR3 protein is CASSHQDASGYEQYF. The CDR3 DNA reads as TGCGCCAGCAGCCACCAGGATGCTAGCGGTTACGAGCAGTACTTC.

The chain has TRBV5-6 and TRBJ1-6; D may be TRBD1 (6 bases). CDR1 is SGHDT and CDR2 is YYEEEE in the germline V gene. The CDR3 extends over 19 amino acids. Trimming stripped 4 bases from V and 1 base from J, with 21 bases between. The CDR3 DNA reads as TGTGCCAGCAGCCCGCAGGTGCGGGGGCGGTTGTCCTATAATTCACCCCTCCACTTT. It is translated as CASSPQVRGRLSYNSPLHF.

The DNA of the CDR3 is TGCGCCAGCAGCCAAGATGAGAGTTCGCAGTATTTT. Translation gives CASSQDESSQYF. V and J are TRBV4-1 and TRBJ2-3; D not resolved. Germline CDR1 and CDR2: MGHRA and YSYEKL. Deletions cut 0 bases from V and 10 bases from J, with 8 bases between. The CDR3 spans 12 residues.

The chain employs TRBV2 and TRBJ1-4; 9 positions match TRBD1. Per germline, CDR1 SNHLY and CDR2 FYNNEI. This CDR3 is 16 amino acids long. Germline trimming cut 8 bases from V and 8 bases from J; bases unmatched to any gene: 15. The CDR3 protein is CASGHPGQGPGEKLFF. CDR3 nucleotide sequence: TGTGCCAGCGGGCACCCGGGACAGGGACCGGGGGAAAAACTGTTTTTT.

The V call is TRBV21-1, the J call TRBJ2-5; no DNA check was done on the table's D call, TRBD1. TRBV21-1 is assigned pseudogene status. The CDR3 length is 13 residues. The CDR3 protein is CASSVEGRETQYF. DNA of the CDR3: TGTGCCAGCAGCGTTGAAGGCAGGGAGACCCAGTACTTC.

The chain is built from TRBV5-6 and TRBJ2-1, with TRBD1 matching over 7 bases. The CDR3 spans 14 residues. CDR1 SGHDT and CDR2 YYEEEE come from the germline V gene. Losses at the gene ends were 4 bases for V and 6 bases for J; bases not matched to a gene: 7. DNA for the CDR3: TGTGCCAGCAGCCCCGGGACAGACGGCAATGAGCAGTTCTTC. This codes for CASSPGTDGNEQFF.

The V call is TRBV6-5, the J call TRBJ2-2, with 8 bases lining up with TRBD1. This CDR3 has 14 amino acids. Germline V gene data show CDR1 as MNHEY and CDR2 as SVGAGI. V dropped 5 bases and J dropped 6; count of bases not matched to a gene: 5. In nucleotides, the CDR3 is TGTGCCAGCAGTGGACAGGGACGGGCCGGGGAGCTGTTTTTT. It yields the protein CASSGQGRAGELFF.

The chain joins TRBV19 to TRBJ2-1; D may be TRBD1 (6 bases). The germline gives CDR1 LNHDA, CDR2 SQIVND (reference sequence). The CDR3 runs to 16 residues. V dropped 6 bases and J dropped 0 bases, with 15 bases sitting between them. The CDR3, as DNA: TGTGCCAGTAGCCTCCGGGACATCGACTCCTACAATGAGCAGTTCTTC. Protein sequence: CASSLRDIDSYNEQFF.